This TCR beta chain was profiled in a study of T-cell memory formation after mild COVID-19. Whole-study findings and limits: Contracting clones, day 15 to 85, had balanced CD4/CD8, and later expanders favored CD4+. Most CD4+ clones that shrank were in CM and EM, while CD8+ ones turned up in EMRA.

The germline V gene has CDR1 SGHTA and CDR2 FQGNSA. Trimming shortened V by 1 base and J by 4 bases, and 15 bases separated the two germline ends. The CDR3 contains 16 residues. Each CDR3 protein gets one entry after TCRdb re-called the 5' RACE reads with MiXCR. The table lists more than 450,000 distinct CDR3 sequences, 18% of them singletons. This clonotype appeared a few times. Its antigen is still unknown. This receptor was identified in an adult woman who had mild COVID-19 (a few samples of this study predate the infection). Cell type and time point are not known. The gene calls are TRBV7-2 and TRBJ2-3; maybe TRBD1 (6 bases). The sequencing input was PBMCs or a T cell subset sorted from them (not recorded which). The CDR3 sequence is CASSLVPSGGPDTQYF. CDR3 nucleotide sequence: TGTGCCAGCAGCTTAGTGCCTAGTGGGGGCCCAGATACGCAGTATTTT. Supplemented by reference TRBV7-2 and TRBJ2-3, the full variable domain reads GAGVSQSPSNKVTEKGKDVELRCDPISGHTALYWYRQSLGQGLEFLIYFQGNSAPDKSGLPSDRFSAERTGGSVSTLTIQRTQQEDSAVYLCASSLVPSGGPDTQYFGPGTRLTVL.